Sequencing of this TCR beta chain was carried out in a study of T-cell memory formation after mild COVID-19. Study conclusions and caveats: CM and EM subsets held most contracting CD4+ clones; EMRA held CD8+ ones.

This clonotype is a singleton in its sample. What it binds is not known. Germline CDR1 SGHVS, CDR2 FNYEAQ. There are 16 residues in the CDR3. Trimming cost V 5 bases and J 11 bases, with 24 bases left between them. TCRdb processed the 5' RACE reads anew with MiXCR; each CDR3 protein has one entry. Among hundreds of thousands of distinct CDR3 sequences listed, more than 20% were seen once. This receptor was identified in a man younger than 30 who had mild COVID-19 (a few samples of this study predate the infection). Cell type and time point are not known. Sequencing was carried out using PBMCs or a T cell subset sorted from them (not recorded which). V gene TRBV7-6 combines with J gene TRBJ1-4; perhaps TRBD1 as D (5 bases). The CDR3 here is CASSNDPGTFPLKLFF. In DNA, the CDR3 is TGTGCCAGCAGCAATGACCCCGGGACCTTCCCCCTGAAACTGTTTTTT.